Below, one TCR beta chain is given with its context. What it recognizes is unknown. With only one base between it and a far larger clone, this is likely a read error. Within the sample, other DNA sequences also encode this same CDR3. All the donors were Caucasian adults who lived in Nashville, Tennessee. The record originates from a study of shared clonotypes between healthy human individuals. The study's findings and limits: Limited genetic and exposure-history diversity came from having few donors.

This CDR3 has 14 amino acids. CDR1 SGHNT and CDR2 YYREEE come from the germline V gene (reference sequence). V was cut by 2 bases and J by 6 bases, with 14 bases left in between. Unsorted PBMC DNA went through sequencing on ten immunoSEQ deep assay plates. In the study's own analysis: ImmunoSEQ output lacked quality scores and full-length reads, limiting matched filtering. TCRdb keeps only in-frame clones here, not all; method: immunoSEQ multiplex PCR. V and J calls and clone size are those listed in that table; D and trimming were worked out from the DNA. The sample has about half a million clones, roughly three quarters seen once; the top ten hold more than 10%.

The receptor was derived from a woman in her 40s in good health. Some clones in this sample may be carry-over from other donors' samples. Material for sequencing was PBMCs. This chain joins TRBV5-4 and TRBJ1-2, with a tentative D call TRBD1 (5 bases). CDR3 DNA sequence: TGTGCCAGCAGCTTAACGCAGGGAGCTGATGGCTACACCTTC. Its translation: CASSLTQGADGYTF.